A single sample gave rise to the 17 T cell receptor beta chains below, sequenced in a study of blood T cell repertoires in COVID-19. Method: immunoSEQ multiplex PCR; TCRdb's copy keeps in-frame clones and lacks some. This table has 95,000 to 150,000 clones, about 80% appearing once. The sequenced sample consisted of peripheral blood. These receptors all stem from a man aged 55 to 70 with acute or convalescent COVID-19.

The chain is built from TRBV6-5 and TRBJ2-2; perhaps TRBD2 as D (6 bases). Germline loops: CDR1 MNHEY, CDR2 SVGAGI. Trimming stripped 6 bases from V and 5 bases from J, with 16 bases between. This CDR3 contains 15 residues. CDR3 coding DNA: TGTGCCAGCAGCTTCAGCGGGCCTATAACCGGGGAGCTGTTTTTT. Protein product: CASSFSGPITGELFF.

The chain has TRBV10-3 and TRBJ1-1; D ambiguous. Germline assignment: CDR1 ENHRY and CDR2 SYGVKD. V was cut by 2 bases and J by 0 bases, with 4 bases left in between. The CDR3 has 13 residues. CDR3 protein: CAISETVNTEAFF. CDR3 nucleotides: TGTGCCATCAGTGAGACAGTGAACACTGAAGCTTTCTTT.

The rearrangement joins TRBV5-1 to TRBJ1-2; 8 bases agree with TRBD1. The CDR3 consists of 15 residues. V trimming: 4 bases; J trimming: 1 base; junction bases outside the gene matches: 6. CDR1 is SGHRS, CDR2 YFSETQ, per germline. CDR3 coding DNA: TGCGCCAGCAGCGGGATGGGACAGGATAACTATGGCTACACCTTC. This codes for CASSGMGQDNYGYTF.

The V and J genes are TRBV18 and TRBJ2-3, with 7 positions matching TRBD1. Germline V gene data show CDR1 as KGHSH and CDR2 as LQKENI. This CDR3 spans 14 amino acids. V shed 3 bases, J shed 4 bases, and the junction held 4 bases outside the gene matches. CDR3 sequence: CASSPRQGADTQYF. CDR3 bases: TGTGCCAGCTCACCTCGACAGGGAGCAGATACGCAGTATTTT.

The rearrangement joins TRBV3-1 (or the pseudogene TRBV3-2) to TRBJ1-6; D gene ambiguous. Germline loops: CDR1 LGHDT, CDR2 YNNKEL (reference sequence). The CDR3 loop spans 14 amino acids. V lost 4 bases, J lost 7 bases, and 11 bases lay in between. The CDR3 region has the DNA TGTGCCAGCAGCCCTCGAGAGAGCAATTCACCCCTCCACTTT. Translation gives CASSPRESNSPLHF.

This clone has more than one count but fewer than ten. The CDR3: CASSANQGRGTEAFF. The CDR3 DNA reads TGTGCCAGCAGTGCCAACCAGGGGCGGGGGACTGAAGCTTTCTTT. The rearrangement joins TRBV28 to TRBJ1-1, with D tentatively TRBD1 (6 bases). Trimming took off 5 bases at V and 5 bases at J, with 18 bases between the two ends. Per the germline V gene, CDR1 is MDHEN and CDR2 is SYDVKM. This CDR3 contains 15 residues.

The chain combines TRBV4-1 with TRBJ1-2, with 9 bases matching TRBD1. The CDR3 sequence is 15 residues long. The V segment lost 5 bases and the J segment 2 bases; nucleotides outside the gene matches: 6. Germline loops: CDR1 MGHRA, CDR2 YSYEKL. CDR3 loop: CASSARQGGNYGYTF. Here the CDR3 DNA reads TGCGCCAGCAGCGCTCGACAGGGGGGCAACTATGGCTACACCTTC.

The rearrangement links TRBV19 to TRBJ1-5; TRBD1 matches 8 bases. The CDR3 runs to 15 residues. From germline, CDR1 is LNHDA and CDR2 SQIVND (reference sequence). The V segment lost 7 bases and the J segment 4 bases; nucleotides outside the gene matches: 9. The CDR3 spells CASTPETGVNQPQHF. CDR3 bases: TGTGCCAGTACCCCGGAGACAGGGGTAAATCAGCCCCAGCATTTT.

The chain combines TRBV24-1 with TRBJ1-2, with no clear D. V was cut by 3 bases and J by 4 bases, with 8 bases left in between. This CDR3 has 13 amino acids. Per germline, CDR1 KGHDR and CDR2 SFDVKD. The CDR3 region is CATSDRGPYGYTF. CDR3 coding DNA: TGTGCCACCAGTGATCGGGGTCCCTATGGCTACACCTTC.

CDR3 region: CASSLRASGNYNEQFF. The CDR3 nucleotides are TGTGCCAGCAGTTTAAGAGCTAGCGGGAACTACAATGAGCAGTTCTTC. This chain connects TRBV27 to TRBJ2-1; 9 nucleotides agree with TRBD2. The ends lost 2 bases at V and 3 bases at J; junction bases unmatched: 5. The CDR3 extends over 16 amino acids. Germline V gene lookup returns CDR1 MNHEY and CDR2 SMNVEV (reference sequence).

This chain connects TRBV6-2 or TRBV6-3 to TRBJ2-7, with a tentative D call TRBD2 (7 bases). The CDR3 has 18 residues. V was cut by 5 bases and J by 2 bases, with 25 bases left in between. Germline lookup yields CDR1 MNHEY and CDR2 SVGEGT. For the CDR3, the DNA is TGTGCCAGCAGTACCCCTCACAGGGCTAGCGGTATAACCTACGAGCAGTACTTC. As protein: CASSTPHRASGITYEQYF.

The chain uses TRBV29-1 and TRBJ1-1, with a weak D call TRBD1 (5 bases). The CDR3 is made up of 14 amino acids. Germline V gene data show CDR1 as SQVTM and CDR2 as ANQGSEA. Trimming took 6 bases from V and 0 from J, leaving 14 bases between them. The CDR3, as DNA: TGCAGCGTCCGTAAGACAGTTATGAACACTGAAGCTTTCTTT. Translated, it gives CSVRKTVMNTEAFF.

V and J are TRBV12-3 or TRBV12-4 and TRBJ1-4; unclear D gene. Trimming shortened V by 3 bases and J by 7 bases, and 6 bases separated the two germline ends. The CDR3 loop spans 12 amino acids. CDR3 loop: CASSFRSEKLFF. Here the CDR3 DNA reads TGTGCCAGCAGTTTCCGCAGTGAAAAACTGTTTTTT.

The chain links TRBV7-9 to TRBJ1-4; D is possibly TRBD1 (6 bases). V lost 5 bases and J 5 bases, leaving 18 bases between the germline ends. Germline loops: CDR1 SEHNR, CDR2 FQNEAQ (reference sequence). This CDR3 is 16 amino acids long. The CDR3 DNA reads TGTGCCAGCAGCGTACAGGGAAAAGGGATAAATGAAAAACTGTTTTTT. This codes for CASSVQGKGINEKLFF.

This clone was found a few times. The V call is TRBV18, the J call TRBJ2-4; TRBD2 might be the D (5 bases). In germline, CDR1 is KGHSH, CDR2 LQKENI. The CDR3 covers 13 residues. Trimming took off 2 bases at V and 5 bases at J, with 7 bases between the two ends. The CDR3 nucleotides read TGTGCCAGCTCACCAGACTACCAAAACATTCAGTACTTC. Translating gives CASSPDYQNIQYF.

In its sample, this clone was seen once. The V call is TRBV19, the J call TRBJ1-2; no clear D gene. The CDR3 extends over 16 amino acids. V lost 3 bases to trimming and J lost 0 bases, with 14 bases between them. CDR1 and CDR2 (germline): LNHDA, SQIVND (reference sequence). The chain's CDR3 is CASSIAAERPNYGYTF. In DNA, the CDR3 is TGTGCCAGTAGTATCGCGGCAGAGAGACCTAACTATGGCTACACCTTC.

The chain is built from TRBV5-1 and TRBJ1-4; D may be TRBD1 (5 bases). The germline V and J ends were trimmed by 4 bases and 5 bases, with 15 bases remaining between them. The CDR3 covers 15 residues. Per the germline V gene, CDR1 is SGHRS and CDR2 is YFSETQ. Here the CDR3 DNA reads TGCGCCAGCAGCCTGGAAGGGGTCCTCAATGAAAAACTGTTTTTT. Protein sequence: CASSLEGVLNEKLFF. Complete variable domain (other parts from reference TRBV5-1 and TRBJ1-4): KAGVTQTPRYLIKTRGQQVTLSCSPISGHRSVSWYQQTPGQGLQFLFEYFSETQRNKGNFPGRFSGRQFSNSRSEMNVSTLELGDSALYLCASSLEGVLNEKLFFGSGTQLSVL.